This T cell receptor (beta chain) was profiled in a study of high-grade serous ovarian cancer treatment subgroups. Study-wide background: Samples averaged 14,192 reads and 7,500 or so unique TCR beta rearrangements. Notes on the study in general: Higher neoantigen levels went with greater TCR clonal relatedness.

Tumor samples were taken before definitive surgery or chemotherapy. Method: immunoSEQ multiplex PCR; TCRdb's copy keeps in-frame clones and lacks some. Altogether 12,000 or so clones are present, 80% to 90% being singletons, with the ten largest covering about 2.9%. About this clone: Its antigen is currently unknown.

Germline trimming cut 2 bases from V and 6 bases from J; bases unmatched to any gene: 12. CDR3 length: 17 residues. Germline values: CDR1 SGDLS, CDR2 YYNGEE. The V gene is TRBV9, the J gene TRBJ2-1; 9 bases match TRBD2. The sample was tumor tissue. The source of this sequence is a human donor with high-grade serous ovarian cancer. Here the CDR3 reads CASSVVPSGMGSNEQFF. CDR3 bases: TGTGCCAGCAGCGTGGTCCCTAGCGGGATGGGCTCCAATGAGCAGTTCTTC.